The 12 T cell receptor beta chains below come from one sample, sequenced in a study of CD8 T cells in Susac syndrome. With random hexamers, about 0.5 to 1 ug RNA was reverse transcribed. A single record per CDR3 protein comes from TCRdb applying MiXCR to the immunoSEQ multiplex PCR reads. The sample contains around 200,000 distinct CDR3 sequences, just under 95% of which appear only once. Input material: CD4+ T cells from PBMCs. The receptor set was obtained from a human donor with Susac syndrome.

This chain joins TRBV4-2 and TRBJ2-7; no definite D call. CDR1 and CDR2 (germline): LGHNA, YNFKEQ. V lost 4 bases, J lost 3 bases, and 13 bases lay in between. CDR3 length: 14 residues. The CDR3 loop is CASSPHHDRYEQYF. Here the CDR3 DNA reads TGTGCCAGCAGCCCACACCACGACCGCTACGAGCAGTACTTC.

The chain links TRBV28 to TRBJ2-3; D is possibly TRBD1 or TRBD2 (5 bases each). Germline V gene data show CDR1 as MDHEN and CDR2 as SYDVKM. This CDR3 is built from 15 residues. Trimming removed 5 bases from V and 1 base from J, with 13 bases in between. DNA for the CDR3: TGTGCCAGCAGTAAAAGGACGGGACGCACAGATACGCAGTATTTT. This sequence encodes CASSKRTGRTDTQYF.

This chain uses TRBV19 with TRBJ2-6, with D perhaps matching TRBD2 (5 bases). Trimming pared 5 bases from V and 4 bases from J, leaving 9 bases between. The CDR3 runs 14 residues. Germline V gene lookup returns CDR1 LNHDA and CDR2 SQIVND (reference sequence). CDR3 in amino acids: CASSAGPGANVLTF. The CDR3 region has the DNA TGTGCCAGTAGTGCGGGCCCGGGGGCCAACGTCCTGACTTTC.

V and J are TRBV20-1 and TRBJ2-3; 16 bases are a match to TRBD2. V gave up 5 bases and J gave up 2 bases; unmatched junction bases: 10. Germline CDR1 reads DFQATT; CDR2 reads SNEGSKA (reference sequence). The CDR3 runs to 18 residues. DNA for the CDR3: TGCAGTGCTTACCTTGGGACTAGCGGGGGGGTATACACAGATACGCAGTATTTT. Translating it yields CSAYLGTSGGVYTDTQYF.

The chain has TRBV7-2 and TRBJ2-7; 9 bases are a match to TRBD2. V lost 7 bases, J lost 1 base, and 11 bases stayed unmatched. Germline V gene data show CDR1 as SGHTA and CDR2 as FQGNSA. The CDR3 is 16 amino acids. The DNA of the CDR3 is TGTGCCAGCATACCGGATAGCGGGAGTCCATCCTACGAGCAGTACTTC. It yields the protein CASIPDSGSPSYEQYF.

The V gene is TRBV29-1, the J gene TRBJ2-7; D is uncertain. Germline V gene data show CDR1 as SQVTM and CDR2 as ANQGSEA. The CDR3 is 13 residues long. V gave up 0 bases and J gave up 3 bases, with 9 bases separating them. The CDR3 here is CSVEDRVDYEQYF. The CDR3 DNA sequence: TGCAGCGTTGAAGATCGGGTTGACTACGAGCAGTACTTC.

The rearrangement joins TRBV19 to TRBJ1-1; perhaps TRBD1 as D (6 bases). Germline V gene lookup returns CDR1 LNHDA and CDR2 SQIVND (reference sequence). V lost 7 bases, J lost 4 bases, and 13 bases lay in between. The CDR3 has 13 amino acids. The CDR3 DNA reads TGTGCCAGTACCCTCCCCAGGGGCACTGAAGCTTTCTTT. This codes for CASTLPRGTEAFF. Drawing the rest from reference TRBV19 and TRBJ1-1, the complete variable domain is DGGITQSPKYLFRKEGQNVTLSCEQNLNHDAMYWYRQDPGQGLRLIYYSQIVNDFQKGDIAEGYSVSREKKESFPLTVTSAQKNPTAFYLCASTLPRGTEAFFGQGTRLTVV.

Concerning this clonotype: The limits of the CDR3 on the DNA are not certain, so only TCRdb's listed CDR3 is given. The CDR3 loop is CISVPVGPGLAKNIQYF. The chain recombines TRBV7-5 with TRBJ2-4; the table assigns TRBD2, which was not confirmed against the DNA. TRBV7-5 is assigned pseudogene status. Ends included, the CDR3 has 17 residues.

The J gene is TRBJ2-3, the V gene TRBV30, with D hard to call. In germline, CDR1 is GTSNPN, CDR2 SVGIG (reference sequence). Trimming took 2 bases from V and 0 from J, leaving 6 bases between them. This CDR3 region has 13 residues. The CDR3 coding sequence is TGTGCCTGGAGTCGGGCGAGCACAGATACGCAGTATTTT. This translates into CAWSRASTDTQYF.

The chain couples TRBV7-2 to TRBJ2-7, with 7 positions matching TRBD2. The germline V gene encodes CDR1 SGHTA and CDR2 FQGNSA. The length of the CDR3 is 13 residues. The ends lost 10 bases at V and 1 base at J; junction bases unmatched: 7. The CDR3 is CATRRGSSYEQYF. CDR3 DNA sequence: TGTGCCACCCGGCGGGGGTCTTCCTACGAGCAGTACTTC.

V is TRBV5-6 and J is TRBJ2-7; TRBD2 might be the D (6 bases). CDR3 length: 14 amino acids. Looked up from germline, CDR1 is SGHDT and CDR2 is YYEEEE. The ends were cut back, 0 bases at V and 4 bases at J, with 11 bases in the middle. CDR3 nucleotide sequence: TGTGCCAGCAGCTTGGTTAGCGGATCTTACGAGCAGTACTTC. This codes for CASSLVSGSYEQYF.

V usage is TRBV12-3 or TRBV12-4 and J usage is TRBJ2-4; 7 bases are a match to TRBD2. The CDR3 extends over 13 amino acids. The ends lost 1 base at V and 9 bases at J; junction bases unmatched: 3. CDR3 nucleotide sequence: TGTGCCAGCAGTTTAGGGGAGGGGTCCATTCAGTACTTC. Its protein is CASSLGEGSIQYF.